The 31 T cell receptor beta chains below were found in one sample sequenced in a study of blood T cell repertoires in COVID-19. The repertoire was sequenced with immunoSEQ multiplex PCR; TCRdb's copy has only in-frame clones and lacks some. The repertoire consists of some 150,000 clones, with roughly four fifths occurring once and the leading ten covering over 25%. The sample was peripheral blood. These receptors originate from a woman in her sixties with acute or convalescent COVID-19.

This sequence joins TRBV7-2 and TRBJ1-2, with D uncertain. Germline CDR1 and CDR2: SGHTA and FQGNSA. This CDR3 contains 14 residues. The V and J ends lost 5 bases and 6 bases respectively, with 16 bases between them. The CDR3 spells CASSTRFGGNGYTF. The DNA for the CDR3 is TGTGCCAGCAGCACGCGCTTTGGAGGGAATGGCTACACCTTC.

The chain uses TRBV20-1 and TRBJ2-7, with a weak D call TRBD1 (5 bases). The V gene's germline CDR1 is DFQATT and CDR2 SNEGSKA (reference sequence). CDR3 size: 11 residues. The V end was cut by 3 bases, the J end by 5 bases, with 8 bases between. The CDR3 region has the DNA TGCAGTGCTAGGGCAGGGCACGAGCAGTACGTC. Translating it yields CSARAGHEQYV.

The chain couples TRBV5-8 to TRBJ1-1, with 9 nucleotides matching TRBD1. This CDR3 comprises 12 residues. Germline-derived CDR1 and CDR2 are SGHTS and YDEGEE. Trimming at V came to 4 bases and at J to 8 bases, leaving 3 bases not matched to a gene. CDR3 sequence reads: CASSLTGGEAFF. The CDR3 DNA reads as TGTGCCAGCAGCCTGACAGGGGGGGAAGCTTTCTTT.

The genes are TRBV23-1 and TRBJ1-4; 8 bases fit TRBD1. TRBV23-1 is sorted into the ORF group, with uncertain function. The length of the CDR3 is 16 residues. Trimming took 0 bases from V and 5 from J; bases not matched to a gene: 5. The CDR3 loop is CASSQSGTGSNEKLFF. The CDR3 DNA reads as TGCGCCAGCAGTCAATCGGGGACAGGTTCAAATGAAAAACTGTTTTTT.

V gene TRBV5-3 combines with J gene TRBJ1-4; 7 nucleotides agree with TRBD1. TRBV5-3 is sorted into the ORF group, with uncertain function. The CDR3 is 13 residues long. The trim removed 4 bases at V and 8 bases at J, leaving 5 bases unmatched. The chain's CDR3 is CARSPGQEEKLFF. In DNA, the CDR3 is TGTGCCAGAAGCCCTGGACAGGAGGAAAAACTGTTTTTT.

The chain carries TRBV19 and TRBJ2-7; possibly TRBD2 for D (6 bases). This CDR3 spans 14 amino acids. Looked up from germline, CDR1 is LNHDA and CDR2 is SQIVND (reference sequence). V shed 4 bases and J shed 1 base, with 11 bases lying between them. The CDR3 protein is CASSSGRESYEQYF. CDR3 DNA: TGTGCCAGTAGTAGCGGACGGGAGTCCTACGAGCAGTACTTC.

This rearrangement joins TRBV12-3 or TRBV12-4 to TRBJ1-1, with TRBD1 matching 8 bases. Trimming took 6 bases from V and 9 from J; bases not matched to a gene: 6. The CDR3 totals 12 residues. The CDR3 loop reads CASSRGRGQAFF. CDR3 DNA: TGTGCCAGCAGCAGGGGGCGAGGTCAAGCTTTCTTT.

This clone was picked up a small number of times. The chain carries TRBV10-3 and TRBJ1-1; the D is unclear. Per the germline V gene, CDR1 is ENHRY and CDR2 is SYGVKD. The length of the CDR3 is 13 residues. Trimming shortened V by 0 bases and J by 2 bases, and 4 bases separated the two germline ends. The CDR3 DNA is TGTGCCATCAGTGAGTCGAGAAACACTGAAGCTTTCTTT. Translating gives CAISESRNTEAFF.

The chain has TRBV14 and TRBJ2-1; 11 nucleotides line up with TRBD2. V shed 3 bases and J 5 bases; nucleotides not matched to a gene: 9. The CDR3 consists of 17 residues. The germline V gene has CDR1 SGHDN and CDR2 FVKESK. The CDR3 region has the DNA TGTGCCAGCAGCCACGATACTCTAGCGGGGGGTCACAATGAGCAGTTCTTC. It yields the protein CASSHDTLAGGHNEQFF. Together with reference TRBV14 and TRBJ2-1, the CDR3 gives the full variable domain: EAGVTQFPSHSVIEKGQTVTLRCDPISGHDNLYWYRRVMGKEIKFLLHFVKESKQDESGMPNNRFLAERTGGTYSTLKVQPAELEDSGVYFCASSHDTLAGGHNEQFFGPGTRLTVL.

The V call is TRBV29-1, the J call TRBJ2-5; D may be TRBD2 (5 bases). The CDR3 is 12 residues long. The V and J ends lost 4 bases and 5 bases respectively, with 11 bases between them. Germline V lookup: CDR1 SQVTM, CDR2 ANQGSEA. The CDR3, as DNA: TGCAGCGTTGGAGGGTTCGTTGAGACCCAGTACTTC. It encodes CSVGGFVETQYF.

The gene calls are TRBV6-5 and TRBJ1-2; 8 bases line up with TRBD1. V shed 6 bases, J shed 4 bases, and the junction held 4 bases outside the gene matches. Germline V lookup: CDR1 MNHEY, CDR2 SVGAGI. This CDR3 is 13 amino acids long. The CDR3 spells CASSQGARYGYTF. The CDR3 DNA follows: TGTGCCAGCAGCCAGGGGGCGCGCTATGGCTACACCTTC.

The CDR3 spells CASSPGQTNTEAFF. The CDR3 nucleotides read TGCGCCAGCAGCCCCGGACAGACGAACACTGAAGCTTTCTTT. The chain recombines TRBV5-1 with TRBJ1-1; a possible D gene is TRBD1 (6 bases). V was pared by 4 bases and J by 1 base, with 11 bases between. The germline gives CDR1 SGHRS, CDR2 YFSETQ. The CDR3 loop spans 14 amino acids.

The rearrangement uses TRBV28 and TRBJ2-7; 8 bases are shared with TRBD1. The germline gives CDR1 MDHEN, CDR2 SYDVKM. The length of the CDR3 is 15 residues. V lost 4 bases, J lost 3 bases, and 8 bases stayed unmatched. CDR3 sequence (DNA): TGTGCCAGCAGTTCAGGGGGCGTGGGAAACTACGAGCAGTACGTC. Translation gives CASSSGGVGNYEQYV.

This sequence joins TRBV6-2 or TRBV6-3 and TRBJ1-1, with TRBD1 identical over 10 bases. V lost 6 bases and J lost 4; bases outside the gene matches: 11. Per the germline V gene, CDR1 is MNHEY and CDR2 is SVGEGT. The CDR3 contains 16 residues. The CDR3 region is CASSRDRGSGSTEAFF. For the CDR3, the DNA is TGTGCCAGCAGCCGGGACAGGGGTAGTGGGAGCACTGAAGCTTTCTTT.

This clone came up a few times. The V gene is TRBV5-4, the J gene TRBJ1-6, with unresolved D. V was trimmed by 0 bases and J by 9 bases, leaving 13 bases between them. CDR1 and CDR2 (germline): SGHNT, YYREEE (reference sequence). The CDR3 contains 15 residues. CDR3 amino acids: CASSLDRRSGSPLHF. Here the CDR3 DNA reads TGTGCCAGCAGCTTGGATCGCAGGTCAGGTTCACCCCTCCACTTT.

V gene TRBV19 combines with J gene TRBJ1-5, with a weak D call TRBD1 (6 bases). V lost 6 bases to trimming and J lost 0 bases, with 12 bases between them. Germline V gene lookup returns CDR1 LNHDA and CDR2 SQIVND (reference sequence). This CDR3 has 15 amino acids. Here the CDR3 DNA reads TGTGCCAGTAGGTCCCAGGGGCCTAGCAATCAGCCCCAGCATTTT. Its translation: CASRSQGPSNQPQHF.

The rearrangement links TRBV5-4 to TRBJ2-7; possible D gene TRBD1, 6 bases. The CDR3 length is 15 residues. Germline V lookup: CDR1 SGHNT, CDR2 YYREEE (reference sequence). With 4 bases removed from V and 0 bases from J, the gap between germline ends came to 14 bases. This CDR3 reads CASSRSLGGSYEQYF. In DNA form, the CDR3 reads TGTGCCAGCAGCCGGAGCCTAGGGGGCTCCTACGAGCAGTACTTC.

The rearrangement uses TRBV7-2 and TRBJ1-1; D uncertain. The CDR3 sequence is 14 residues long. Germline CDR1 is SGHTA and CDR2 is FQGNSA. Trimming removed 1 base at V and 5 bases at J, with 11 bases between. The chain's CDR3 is CASSLGGMRTEAFF. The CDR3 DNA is TGTGCCAGCAGCTTAGGAGGGATGAGAACTGAAGCTTTCTTT.

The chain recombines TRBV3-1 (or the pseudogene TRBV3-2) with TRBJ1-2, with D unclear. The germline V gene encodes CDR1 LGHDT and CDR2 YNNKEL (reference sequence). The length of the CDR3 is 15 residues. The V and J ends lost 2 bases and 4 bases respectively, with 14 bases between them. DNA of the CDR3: TGTGCCAGCAGCCAAAGAAGAGCAGGTCTCTATGGCTACACCTTC. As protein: CASSQRRAGLYGYTF.

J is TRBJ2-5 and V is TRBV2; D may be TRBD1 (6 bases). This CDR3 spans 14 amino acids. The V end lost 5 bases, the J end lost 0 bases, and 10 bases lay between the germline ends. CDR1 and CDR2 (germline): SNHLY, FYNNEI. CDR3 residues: CASSRGINQETQYF. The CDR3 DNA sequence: TGTGCCAGCAGTAGGGGGATAAACCAAGAGACCCAGTACTTC. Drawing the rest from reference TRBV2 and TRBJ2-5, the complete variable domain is EPEVTQTPSHQVTQMGQEVILRCVPISNHLYFYWYRQILGQKVEFLVSFYNNEISEKSEIFDDQFSVERPDGSNFTLKIRSTKLEDSAMYFCASSRGINQETQYFGPGTRLLVL.

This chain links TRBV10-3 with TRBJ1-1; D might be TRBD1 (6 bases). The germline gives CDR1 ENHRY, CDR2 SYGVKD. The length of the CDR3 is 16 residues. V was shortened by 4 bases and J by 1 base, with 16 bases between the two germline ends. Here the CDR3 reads CAISASQGIGNTEAFF. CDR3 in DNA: TGTGCCATCAGTGCATCACAGGGAATCGGGAACACTGAAGCTTTCTTT.

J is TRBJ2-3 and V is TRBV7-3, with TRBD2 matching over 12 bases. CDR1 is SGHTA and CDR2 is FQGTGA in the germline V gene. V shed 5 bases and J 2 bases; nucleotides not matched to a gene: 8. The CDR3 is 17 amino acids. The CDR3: CASSPGLAGRLTDTQYF. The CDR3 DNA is TGTGCCAGCAGCCCTGGACTAGCGGGGCGCCTCACAGATACGCAGTATTTT.

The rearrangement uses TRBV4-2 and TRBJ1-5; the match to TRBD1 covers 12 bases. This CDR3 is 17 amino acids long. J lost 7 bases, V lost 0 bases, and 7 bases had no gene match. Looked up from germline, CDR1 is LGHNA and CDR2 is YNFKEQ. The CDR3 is CASSQDGTGGVRQPQHF. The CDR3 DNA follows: TGTGCCAGCAGCCAAGATGGGACAGGGGGCGTGAGACAGCCCCAGCATTTT.

CDR3 in amino acids: CASSSPRGGKTDTQYF. In nucleotides, the CDR3 is TGTGCCAGCAGTTCTCCCCGGGGCGGGAAAACAGATACGCAGTATTTT. V is TRBV28 and J is TRBJ2-3; D may be TRBD2 (6 bases). Per germline, CDR1 MDHEN and CDR2 SYDVKM. V was trimmed by 4 bases and J by 3 bases, leaving 17 bases between them. The CDR3 length is 16 residues.

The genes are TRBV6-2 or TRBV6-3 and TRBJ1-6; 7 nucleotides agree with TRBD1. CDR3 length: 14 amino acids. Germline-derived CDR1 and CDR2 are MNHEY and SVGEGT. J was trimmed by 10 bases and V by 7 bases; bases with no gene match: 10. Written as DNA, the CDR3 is TGTGCCAGCACCCCAACAGGGGTACGCTCACCCCTCCACTTT. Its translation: CASTPTGVRSPLHF.

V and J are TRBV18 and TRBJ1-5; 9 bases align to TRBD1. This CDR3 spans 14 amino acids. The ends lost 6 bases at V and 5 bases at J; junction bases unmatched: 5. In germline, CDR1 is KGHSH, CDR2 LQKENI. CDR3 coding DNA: TGTGCCAGCTCCCCGGGACAGGGAGATCAGCCCCAGCATTTT. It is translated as CASSPGQGDQPQHF.

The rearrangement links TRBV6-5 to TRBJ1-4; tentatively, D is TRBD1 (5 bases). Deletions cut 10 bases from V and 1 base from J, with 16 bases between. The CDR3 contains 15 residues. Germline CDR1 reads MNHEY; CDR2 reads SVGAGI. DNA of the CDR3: TGTGCCATCGTCAGGGTGTCAGGAACTAATGAAAAACTGTTTTTT. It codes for CAIVRVSGTNEKLFF.

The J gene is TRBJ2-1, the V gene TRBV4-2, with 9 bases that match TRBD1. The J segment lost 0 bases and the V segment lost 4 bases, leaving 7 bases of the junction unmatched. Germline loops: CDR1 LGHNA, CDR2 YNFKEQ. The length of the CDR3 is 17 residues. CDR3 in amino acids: CASSRRAGQGSYNEQFF. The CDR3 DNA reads TGTGCCAGCAGCCGGAGGGCGGGACAGGGCTCCTACAATGAGCAGTTCTTC.

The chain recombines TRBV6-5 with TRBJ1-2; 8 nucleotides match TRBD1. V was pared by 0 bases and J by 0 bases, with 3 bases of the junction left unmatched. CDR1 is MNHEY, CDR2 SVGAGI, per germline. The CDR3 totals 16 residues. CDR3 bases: TGTGCCAGCAGTTACTCTAGGGACAGGACTAACTATGGCTACACCTTC. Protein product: CASSYSRDRTNYGYTF.

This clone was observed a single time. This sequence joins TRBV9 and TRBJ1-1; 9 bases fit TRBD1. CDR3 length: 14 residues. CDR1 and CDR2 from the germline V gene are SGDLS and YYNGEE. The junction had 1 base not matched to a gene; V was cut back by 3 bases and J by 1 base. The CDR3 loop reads CASSEGQGNTEAFF. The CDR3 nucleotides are TGTGCCAGCAGCGAGGGACAGGGGAACACTGAAGCTTTCTTT.

CDR3 amino acids: CASSVDRRDEKLFF. The CDR3 bases are TGTGCCAGCAGCGTGGACAGACGAGATGAAAAACTGTTTTTT. The chain links TRBV7-9 to TRBJ1-4; a possible D gene is TRBD1 (6 bases). The V gene lost 5 bases and the J gene lost 6 bases, with 13 bases spanning the gap. The CDR3 sequence is 14 residues long. Germline CDR1 SEHNR, CDR2 FQNEAQ (reference sequence).